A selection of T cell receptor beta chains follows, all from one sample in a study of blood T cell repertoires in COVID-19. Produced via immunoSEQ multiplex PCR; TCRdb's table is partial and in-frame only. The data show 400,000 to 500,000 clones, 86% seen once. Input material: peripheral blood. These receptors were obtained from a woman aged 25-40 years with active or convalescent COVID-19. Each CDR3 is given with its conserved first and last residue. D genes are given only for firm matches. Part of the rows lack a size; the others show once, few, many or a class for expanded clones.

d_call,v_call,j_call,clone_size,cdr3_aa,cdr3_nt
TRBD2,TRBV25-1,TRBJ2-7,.,CASSGTSVPYEQYF,TGTGCCAGCAGTGGGACTAGCGTACCCTACGAGCAGTACTTC
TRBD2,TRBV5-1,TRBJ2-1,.,CASSYAGGYNEQFF,TGCGCCAGCAGCTACGCGGGGGGATACAATGAGCAGTTCTTC
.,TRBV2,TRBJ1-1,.,CASIRRMTNTEAFF,TGTGCCAGCATCCGGAGGATGACGAACACTGAAGCTTTCTTT
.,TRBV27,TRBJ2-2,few,CASSQTGPGELFF,TGTGCCAGCAGTCAGACAGGCCCCGGGGAGCTGTTTTTT
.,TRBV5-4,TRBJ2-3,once,CASSLWTGVTDTQYF,TGTGCCAGCAGCCTCTGGACGGGAGTCACAGATACGCAGTATTTT
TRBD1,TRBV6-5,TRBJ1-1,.,CASSYSGGGNTEAFF,TGTGCCAGCAGTTACTCAGGGGGCGGTAATACTGAAGCTTTCTTT
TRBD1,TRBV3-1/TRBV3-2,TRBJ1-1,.,CASSPQTGGASEAFF,TGTGCCAGCAGCCCACAAACAGGGGGCGCGTCTGAAGCTTTCTTT
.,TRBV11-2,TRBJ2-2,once,CASSLSAVGAGELFF,TGTGCCAGCAGCTTGTCTGCAGTAGGGGCCGGGGAGCTGTTTTTT
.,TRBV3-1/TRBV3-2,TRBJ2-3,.,CASSQDTFSTDTQYF,TGTGCCAGCAGCCAAGATACATTTAGCACAGATACGCAGTATTTT
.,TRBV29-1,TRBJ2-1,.,CSVLRPGGNNEQFF,TGCAGCGTACTCCGACCCGGGGGAAACAATGAGCAGTTCTTC
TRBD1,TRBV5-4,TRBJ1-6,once,CASSLGRPGQGDSPLHF,TGTGCCAGCAGCTTGGGGAGACCGGGACAGGGGGATTCACCCCTCCACTTT
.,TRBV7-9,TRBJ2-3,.,CASSPGGLTDTQYF,TGTGCCAGCAGCCCAGGGGGGCTTACAGATACGCAGTATTTT
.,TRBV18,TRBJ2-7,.,CASSLQGYEQYF,TGTGCCAGCTCACTACAGGGCTACGAGCAGTACTTC
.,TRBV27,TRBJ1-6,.,CASSFTRDTANSPLHF,TGTGCCAGCAGTTTCACCCGGGACACCGCAAATTCACCCCTCCACTTT
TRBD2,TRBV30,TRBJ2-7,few,CAWSVASGYEQYF,TGTGCCTGGAGTGTAGCTAGCGGATACGAGCAGTACTTC
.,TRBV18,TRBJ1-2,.,CASSPPSWAGPTDGYTF,TGTGCCAGCTCACCACCCTCCTGGGCAGGCCCAACGGATGGCTACACCTTC
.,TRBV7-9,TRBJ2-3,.,CASSYASAESDTQYF,TGTGCCAGCAGCTACGCTAGCGCCGAATCAGATACGCAGTATTTT
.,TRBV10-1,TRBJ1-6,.,CASGSSVSPLHF,TGCGCCAGCGGGAGCAGCGTTTCACCCCTCCACTTT
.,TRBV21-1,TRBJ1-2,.,CASSTRGTYGYTF,TGTGCCAGCAGCACCCGGGGTACCTATGGCTACACCTTC
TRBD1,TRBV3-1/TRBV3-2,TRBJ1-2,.,CASSQQDRIHYGYTF,TGTGCCAGCAGCCAACAGGACAGGATTCACTATGGCTACACCTTC
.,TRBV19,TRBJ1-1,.,CASRDAGYTEAFF,TGTGCCAGTAGGGACGCAGGGTACACTGAAGCTTTCTTT
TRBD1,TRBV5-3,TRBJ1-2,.,CARSNGQGGGYTF,TGTGCCAGAAGCAACGGACAGGGGGGTGGCTACACCTTC
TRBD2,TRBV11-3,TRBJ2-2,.,CASSQSGRVTGELFF,TGTGCCAGCAGCCAAAGCGGGAGGGTTACCGGGGAGCTGTTTTTT